This TCR beta chain comes out of a study of blood T cell repertoires in COVID-19. Overall study: Whether acute or convalescent, the COVID-19 samples came from the United States, Italy and Spain. Nucleic acid was either cDNA or gDNA, and it came from T cells, B-cell-depleted T cells, or PBMCs.

Original analysis: Nucleated cell counts were estimated from reference gene primer amplification. Generated by immunoSEQ multiplex PCR, the TCRdb table keeps only in-frame clones and is missing some. That table is the source of V, J and clone size, and D and trimming were worked out from the DNA. This sample has about 350,000 clones, with roughly 87% found just once. Losses at the gene ends were 4 bases for V and 3 bases for J; bases not matched to a gene: 3. The CDR3 has 14 residues. Germline V gives CDR1 SGHAT, CDR2 FQDESV (reference sequence). The receptor was derived from a man aged 25-40 years with COVID-19, enrolled during active disease. Sequencing input: peripheral blood. V gene TRBV11-1 combines with J gene TRBJ2-7; the match to TRBD1 covers 10 bases. The CDR3 DNA reads TGTGCCAGCAGCTGGACAGGGGGGTACTACGAGCAGTACTTC. Translating it yields CASSWTGGYYEQYF.